A selection of T cell receptor beta chains follows, all from one sample in a study of blood T cell repertoires in COVID-19. Assay used: immunoSEQ multiplex PCR; TCRdb lists only in-frame clones, some missing. The sample comprises about 140,000 clones, less than 85% of which are singletons, and 1.6% rests with the top ten. Sequenced input: PBMCs or T cells enriched from blood (not recorded which). These receptors were taken from a woman aged 18-29 years who had been exposed to COVID-19. Each CDR3 is given with its conserved first and last residue. D genes are given only for firm matches. Not all rows give a size; the values are once, few, many and, for expanded clones, a class.

NA	TRBV6-2/TRBV6-3	TRBJ2-1	17	NA	TGTGCCAGCAGTTCCCGCACCGCCGGGAGATCCTACAATGAGCAGTTCTTC	CASSSRTAGRSYNEQFF
once	TRBV9	TRBJ1-2	15	NA	TGTGCCAGCAGCCCCTGGGAGGGGCCCTCTTCTGGCTACACCTTC	CASSPWEGPSSGYTF
NA	TRBV4-1	TRBJ1-5	16	TRBD1	TGCGCCAGCAGCCAAGCGGGACAGGGCGACCTCGTGCCCCAGCATTTT	CASSQAGQGDLVPQHF
NA	TRBV27	TRBJ2-7	18	TRBD2	TGTGCCAGCAGTTTATCACTTACCGGGAGCGGGAGGGCATACGAGCAGTACTTC	CASSLSLTGSGRAYEQYF
NA	TRBV27	TRBJ2-3	14	TRBD2	TGTGCCAGCAGTTTAGGACTAGCGGGATATACGCAGTATTTT	CASSLGLAGYTQYF
NA	TRBV28	TRBJ2-3	15	TRBD2	TGTGCCAGCAATTCAGCGGGAGGGCCTGGAGATACGCAGTATTTT	CASNSAGGPGDTQYF
NA	TRBV4-3	TRBJ1-5	17	NA	TGCGCCAGCAGCCAAGATCACTCCCCCTATAGCAATCAGCCCCAGCATTTT	CASSQDHSPYSNQPQHF
once	TRBV2	TRBJ2-5	14	NA	TGTGCCAGCAGTGAGAGGACACCCCAAGAGACCCAGTACTTC	CASSERTPQETQYF
NA	TRBV3-1/TRBV3-2	TRBJ1-2	15	NA	TGTGCCAGCAGCCTTGGAGGTCTAGCGAACTATGGCTACACCTTC	CASSLGGLANYGYTF
NA	TRBV6-1	TRBJ2-5	15	TRBD2	TGTGCCAGCAGTGAGGGTCACTGGGGAGGGGAGACCCAGTACTTC	CASSEGHWGGETQYF
NA	TRBV5-4	TRBJ2-1	17	TRBD1	TGTGCCAGCAGCTCAATTCCCCGGACAGGGGGCTTGGATGAGCAGTTCTTC	CASSSIPRTGGLDEQFF
NA	TRBV6-5	TRBJ2-5	14	TRBD1	TGTGCCACCTTAGGGCAGGGGGTCGTGGAGACCCAGTACTTC	CATLGQGVVETQYF
NA	TRBV24-1	TRBJ2-7	16	TRBD1	TGTGCCACCAGTGATCCAAGGGACAGGGTATCTGGCGAGCAGTACTTC	CATSDPRDRVSGEQYF
NA	TRBV5-4	TRBJ1-2	16	TRBD1	TGTGCCAGCAGCTTAGGGACAGGGACCGCTAACTATGGCTACACCTTC	CASSLGTGTANYGYTF
NA	TRBV5-4	TRBJ2-4	16	TRBD1	TGTGCCAGCAGCCTAAACGGTGGGACAGGAAAAAACATTCAGTACTTC	CASSLNGGTGKNIQYF
NA	TRBV5-1	TRBJ1-1	14	NA	TGCGCCAGCAGCTTGGCCGCGGGGGGCACTGAAGCTTTCTTT	CASSLAAGGTEAFF
NA	TRBV5-1	TRBJ1-2	13	NA	TGCGCCAGCAGCTTGCTTCCGAGTTATGGCTACACCTTC	CASSLLPSYGYTF
NA	TRBV5-5	TRBJ2-1	16	NA	TGTGCCAGCAGCCTGGGCGGCCGGGGGGCAATGATAGGGCAGTTCTTC	CASSLGGRGAMIGQFF
NA	TRBV28	TRBJ1-6	16	NA	TGTGCCACCCTAGGGGGAGAGCGTTCGTATAATTCACCCCTCCACTTT	CATLGGERSYNSPLHF
NA	TRBV20-1	TRBJ1-2	10	NA	TGCAGTGCTGTCGACTATGGCTACACCTTC	CSAVDYGYTF
NA	TRBV28	TRBJ1-5	16	NA	TGTGCCAGCAGTTTAAGTCTTGGGGGCTGGAATCAGCCCCAGCATTTT	CASSLSLGGWNQPQHF
once	TRBV2	TRBJ2-2	16	TRBD2	TGTGCCAGCAGGGGGGGACTAGCGGGAAACACCGGGGAGCTGTTTTTT	CASRGGLAGNTGELFF
NA	TRBV7-9	TRBJ2-2	17	TRBD2	TGTGCCAGCAGCTTTTCCGGGACTAGCGGGAGAGGCGGGGAGCTGTTTTTT	CASSFSGTSGRGGELFF
NA	TRBV2	TRBJ2-2	15	TRBD1	TGTGCCAGCAGTCCGGGACAGGGGGTCACCGGGGAGCTGTTTTTT	CASSPGQGVTGELFF
NA	TRBV29-1	TRBJ2-3	15	TRBD1	TGCAGCGTTGGCGGAGGACAGGCACCCGCAGATACGCAGTATTTT	CSVGGGQAPADTQYF
once	TRBV7-9	TRBJ1-2	16	NA	TGTGCCAGCAGCTCCTATGACGGGGAAGCTAACTATGGCTACACCTTC	CASSSYDGEANYGYTF
NA	TRBV30	TRBJ2-1	12	NA	TGTGCCTGGACGCGGGGCAGTTATGAGCAGTTCTTC	CAWTRGSYEQFF
NA	TRBV3-1/TRBV3-2	TRBJ2-7	15	NA	TGTGCCAGCAGCCAAAGACAGGGAGGAATGTACGAGCAGTACTTC	CASSQRQGGMYEQYF
NA	TRBV7-2	TRBJ2-7	16	TRBD1	TGTGCCAGCAGCTTAGCGGGACAGGGGGCGGTCTACGAGCAGTACTTC	CASSLAGQGAVYEQYF
NA	TRBV25-1	TRBJ2-5	16	TRBD1	TGTGCCAGCAGCCGCCGCGGGACAGGGAGGGGAGAGACCCAGTACTTC	CASSRRGTGRGETQYF
NA	TRBV5-4	TRBJ2-3	17	TRBD2	TGTGCCAGCAGCTTGATCCCCCGGGAGGGCTACACAGATACGCAGTATTTT	CASSLIPREGYTDTQYF
NA	TRBV6-5	TRBJ2-1	16	TRBD2	TGTGCCAGCAGTTATCAGCTAGCGGAAGCCTACAATGAGCAGTTCTTC	CASSYQLAEAYNEQFF
NA	TRBV24-1	TRBJ2-4	15	NA	TGTGCCACCAGTGATGCCCGGTTTGGTGGAAACATTCAGTACTTC	CATSDARFGGNIQYF
NA	TRBV30	TRBJ1-2	14	NA	TGTGCCTGGAGTGTTTCCGGGACATACGGAGGCTACACCTTC	CAWSVSGTYGGYTF
NA	TRBV11-3	TRBJ1-4	18	TRBD1	TGTGCCAGCAGCTTAGGCGGTGGGGACAGGGGAACTAATGAAAAACTGTTTTTT	CASSLGGGDRGTNEKLFF
NA	TRBV5-4	TRBJ1-2	15	TRBD1	TGTGCCAGCAGCCGACCTAAGGGACAGGGGCGTGGCTACACCTTC	CASSRPKGQGRGYTF
NA	TRBV18	TRBJ2-7	12	NA	TGTGCCAGCTCACCAAACCGGGGCGAGCAGTACTTC	CASSPNRGEQYF
NA	TRBV7-3	TRBJ2-7	15	TRBD1	TGTGCCAGCAGCCTACAGGGGTCGAGCTCCTACGAGCAGTACTTC	CASSLQGSSSYEQYF